The entry below gives a single T cell receptor beta chain sequence along with its context. Using the 5' RACE reads, TCRdb records one entry per CDR3 protein without DNA. The specimen's table records about 160,000 distinct CDR3 sequences. Germline values: CDR1 LGHNT, CDR2 FRNRAP. The CDR3 is 15 residues long. The sample is drawn from a study of monozygotic twins with inflammatory bowel disease. The V call is TRBV12-5, the J call TRBJ1-1; TCRdb's D call, TRBD1, is unchecked because there is no DNA. What was sequenced was blood. This clonotype was sampled from a human donor with ulcerative colitis or Crohn's disease, or a healthy co-twin of an affected twin (not recorded which). The CDR3 region is CASGLGQGANTEAFF.